A selection of T cell receptor beta chains follows, all from one sample in a study of blood T cell repertoires in COVID-19. Assay: immunoSEQ multiplex PCR; the TCRdb copy retains only in-frame clones and omits some. The sample holds hundreds of thousands of clones; around 90% are singletons and the top ten take approximately 3%. Sequencing used peripheral blood. These TCRs come from a woman in her 30s with COVID-19, enrolled during active disease. Both conserved end residues are part of each CDR3. Fields, in order: J gene, V gene, CDR3 protein.

>TRBJ2-3|TRBV5-4
CASSPRDRGTDTQYF
>TRBJ2-2|TRBV7-9
CASSGQAASTGELFF
>TRBJ2-4|TRBV11-2
CASSLDEWTGELAKNIQYF
>TRBJ1-4|TRBV19
CASSIWQGNEKLFF
>TRBJ2-1|TRBV15
CATSRGQDNEQFF
>TRBJ1-6|TRBV18
CASSPRRQDNSPLHF
>TRBJ1-2|TRBV15
CATSRDKGAHYGYTF
>TRBJ1-1|TRBV4-3
CASNQDQGGNTEAFF
>TRBJ1-5|TRBV29-1
CSVEDPTRPNQPQHF
>TRBJ1-5|TRBV24-1
CATSDPKDRGQPQHF
>TRBJ2-5|TRBV2
CASMGVSGVSLETQYF
>TRBJ1-1|TRBV28
CASSLTGTAGAFF
>TRBJ2-2|TRBV10-3
CAIAGQGPGELFF
>TRBJ2-7|TRBV27
CASSPLGTGGYEQYF
>TRBJ2-5|TRBV5-1
CASSRGSSGKNLRGQETQYF
>TRBJ2-2|TRBV18
CATRGGGLNTGELFF
>TRBJ1-5|TRBV2
CASSNEAITGQPQHF
>TRBJ2-1|TRBV5-1
CASSWDSRSYNEQFF
>TRBJ2-1|TRBV7-8
CASSLGQGLNEQFF
>TRBJ2-2|TRBV7-8
CASSGLAGLSGELFF
>TRBJ2-2|TRBV9
CASSAPGLAGARNTGELFF
>TRBJ2-7|TRBV5-6
CASRQTSGGPYEQYF
>TRBJ2-6|TRBV19
CASRTGLGRPGANVLTF
>TRBJ2-1|TRBV27
CASSSPVLAGEKSSYNEQFF
>TRBJ2-3|TRBV4-3
CASSSLDLETDTQYF
>TRBJ1-3|TRBV20-1
CSASPWSTFGNTIYF
>TRBJ1-1|TRBV4-2
CASSQDPFLNTEAFF
>TRBJ2-1|TRBV6-5
CGGVGGTHNEQFF
>TRBJ1-4|TRBV6-5
CASSYTTGDGEKLFF
>TRBJ2-5|TRBV6-5
CASSSRDRGEQETQYF
>TRBJ2-3|TRBV6-1
CASSATGTHVTSTDTQYF
>TRBJ2-1|TRBV6-2/TRBV6-3
CASSPGFGFGYNEQFF
>TRBJ1-3|TRBV3-1/TRBV3-2
CASSRQASFGNTIYF
>TRBJ1-5|TRBV7-2
CASRVAGGNQPQHF
>TRBJ2-5|TRBV6-5
CASSYSGAGGETQYF
>TRBJ1-6|TRBV15
CATSRRRDSLSPLHF
>TRBJ1-5|TRBV2
CASSESRGGYQPQHF
>TRBJ2-3|TRBV5-1
CASSLARGEAYGDTQYF
>TRBJ1-3|TRBV2
CASSRSLRTGDSTITGNTIYF
>TRBJ2-5|TRBV11-3
CATKGASGIQETQYF
>TRBJ2-2|TRBV5-1
CASSLGQRANTGELFF
>TRBJ2-3|TRBV29-1
CSVGTSGTTDTQYF
>TRBJ2-3|TRBV4-3
CASSQGGLASWFADTQYF
>TRBJ2-2|TRBV4-1
CASSRRETGGELFF
>TRBJ2-5|TRBV5-4
CASSLGLAAQETQYF
>TRBJ1-3|TRBV9
CASSVTGGGNTIYF
>TRBJ2-2|TRBV25-1
CASSSGRPAVGELFF
>TRBJ1-2|TRBV6-5
CASSFSRQGYGYTF
>TRBJ2-1|TRBV12-3/TRBV12-4
CASSSRTDNEQFF
>TRBJ2-3|TRBV18
CASSPLTSGYTDTQYF
>TRBJ2-5|TRBV12-5
CASGLPSGLGQETQYF
>TRBJ2-1|TRBV5-1
CASSSEKGSWGQKYNEQFF
>TRBJ1-6|TRBV27
CASSLGSRAHSPLHF
>TRBJ1-1|TRBV18
CASSPPSGHTEAFF
>TRBJ2-2|TRBV28
CASSQAGLAGVGGTGELFF
>TRBJ2-5|TRBV29-1
CISTRGGLGVETQYF
>TRBJ2-5|TRBV19
CASSISSGGYQETQYF
>TRBJ2-1|TRBV19
CASSETGTSGGYSTFNEQFF
>TRBJ1-2|TRBV28
CASKGEGAQYIYGYTF
>TRBJ2-7|TRBV9
CASSVGEAYEQYF